This T cell receptor (beta chain) was identified in a study of blood T cell repertoires in COVID-19. Background on the study: Material from acute and convalescent COVID-19 was sourced from the United States, Italy and Spain. The analysed material was cDNA or gDNA that came from T cells, B-cell-depleted T cells, or PBMCs.

In the original workflow: Amplified reference gene primers provided the basis for estimating nucleated cell counts. TCRdb keeps only in-frame clones here, not all; method: immunoSEQ multiplex PCR. V and J calls plus clone size are reproduced from that table; the DNA served to infer D and trimming. The sample includes around 19,000 clones, 70% to 80% of them seen just once. This clone has more than one count but fewer than ten. Between the trimmed V and J ends, which lost 6 bases and 6 bases, there was a span of 11 bases. The CDR3 contains 12 residues. Germline V gene data show CDR1 as KGHSH and CDR2 as LQKENI.

This chain joins TRBV18 and TRBJ1-2, with D unresolved. Sequenced input: peripheral blood. The receptor was derived from an elderly man with acute or convalescent COVID-19. The CDR3 region is CASSSVEDGYTF. The CDR3 nucleotides read TGTGCCAGCTCTTCCGTCGAGGATGGCTACACCTTC.